This is a list of T cell receptor beta chains from one sample in a study of cytomegalovirus exposure and HLA in healthy donors. Here immunoSEQ multiplex PCR was the method, and the copy in TCRdb shows in-frame clones only, minus some. Here the sample spans some 150,000 clones, 87% being singletons. The specimen was PBMCs. These receptors were collected from a man aged 18 to 29 in good health and CMV-seropositive. The CDR3 runs from the conserved cysteine through the conserved F or W. The D gene is left open where the match is weak. Clone size is given for some rows only: seen once, a few or many times, or a class if the clone is expanded.

>-|-|TRBV7-2|TRBJ1-3
CASSFQGTSGNTIYF
TGTGCCAGCAGCTTCCAGGGGACCTCTGGAAACACCATATATTTT
>-|TRBD1|TRBV5-1|TRBJ1-2
CASSLWDRGGYGYTF
TGCGCCAGCAGCTTGTGGGACAGGGGAGGGTATGGCTACACCTTC
>-|-|TRBV4-2|TRBJ1-2
CASSQEKGDGYTF
TGTGCCAGCAGCCAAGAGAAAGGAGATGGCTACACCTTC
>-|-|TRBV5-4|TRBJ2-2
CASRANPGELFF
TGTGCCAGCCGCGCAAACCCCGGGGAGCTGTTTTTT
>-|-|TRBV7-9|TRBJ1-2
CASSFTGNYGYTF
TGTGCCAGCAGCTTTACAGGGAACTATGGCTACACCTTC
>-|TRBD2|TRBV5-4|TRBJ2-2
CASSLGLASNTGELFF
TGTGCCAGCAGCTTGGGACTAGCGTCGAACACCGGGGAGCTGTTTTTT
>-|TRBD1|TRBV27|TRBJ2-1
CASNPTPGQGARNEQFF
TGTGCCAGCAATCCAACCCCGGGACAGGGGGCGAGAAATGAGCAGTTCTTC
>-|-|TRBV20-1|TRBJ2-7
CSALRGYEQYF
TGCAGTGCCCTCAGAGGGTACGAGCAGTACTTC
>once|-|TRBV7-8|TRBJ1-3
CASSLAGGNTIYF
TGTGCCAGCAGCTTGGCAGGGGGAAACACCATATATTTT
>-|TRBD2|TRBV2|TRBJ2-3
CASSDQGGGTDTQYF
TGTGCCAGCAGTGATCAGGGCGGGGGAACAGATACGCAGTATTTT
>-|-|TRBV2|TRBJ2-1
CASTLERPSYNEQFF
TGTGCCAGCACCTTGGAGAGGCCCTCCTACAATGAGCAGTTCTTC
>few|-|TRBV6-1|TRBJ2-7
CASTMTAYEQYF
TGTGCCAGCACCATGACAGCCTACGAGCAGTACTTC
>once|-|TRBV28|TRBJ1-2
CASSSNQADFYGYTF
TGTGCCAGCAGTTCAAACCAGGCTGATTTCTATGGCTACACCTTC
>-|TRBD2|TRBV5-1|TRBJ2-3
CASSLAGTRSDTQYF
TGCGCCAGCAGCTTGGCGGGGACTAGGAGCGATACGCAGTATTTT
>few|-|TRBV2|TRBJ1-3
CASILRQNTIYF
TGTGCCAGCATCCTCAGGCAAAACACCATATATTTT
>few|-|TRBV5-4|TRBJ2-7
CASSSRVNEQYF
TGTGCCAGCAGCTCCAGGGTGAACGAGCAGTACTTC